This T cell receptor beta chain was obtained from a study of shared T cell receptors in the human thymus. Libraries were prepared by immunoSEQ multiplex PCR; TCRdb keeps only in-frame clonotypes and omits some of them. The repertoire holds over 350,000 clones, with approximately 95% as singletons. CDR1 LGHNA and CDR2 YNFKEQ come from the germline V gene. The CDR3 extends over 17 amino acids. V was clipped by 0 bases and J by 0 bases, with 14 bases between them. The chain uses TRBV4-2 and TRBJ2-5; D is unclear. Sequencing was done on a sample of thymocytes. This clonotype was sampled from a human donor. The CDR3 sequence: CASSQDSAGPYQETQYF. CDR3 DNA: TGTGCCAGCAGCCAAGATAGTGCCGGCCCGTACCAAGAGACCCAGTACTTC.